Shown below are 8 T cell receptor beta chains from a single sample sequenced in a study of blood T cell repertoires in COVID-19. TCRdb's copy holds only in-frame clones and misses some; the assay was immunoSEQ multiplex PCR. The profile covers 85,000 to 130,000 clones, with 88% appearing a single time and about 6.3% taken by the ten largest. The specimen sequenced was peripheral blood. The receptors come from a woman aged 60-70 years with acute or convalescent COVID-19.

This clone was seen just once. CDR3 sequence reads: CASSLFGDQPQHF. CDR3 coding DNA: TGCGCCAGCAGCTTGTTCGGAGATCAGCCCCAGCATTTT. This chain joins TRBV5-1 and TRBJ1-5; D gene unclear. CDR1 and CDR2 (germline): SGHRS, YFSETQ. This CDR3 has 13 amino acids. The V gene lost 1 base and the J gene lost 5 bases, with 7 bases spanning the gap. Looking up the rest from reference TRBV5-1 and TRBJ1-5 gives the full variable domain: KAGVTQTPRYLIKTRGQQVTLSCSPISGHRSVSWYQQTPGQGLQFLFEYFSETQRNKGNFPGRFSGRQFSNSRSEMNVSTLELGDSALYLCASSLFGDQPQHFGDGTRLSIL.

The chain couples TRBV5-1 to TRBJ2-7; 9 positions match TRBD1. From germline, CDR1 is SGHRS and CDR2 YFSETQ. The trim removed 4 bases at V and 5 bases at J, leaving 4 bases unmatched. CDR3 length: 13 residues. CDR3 DNA: TGCGCCAGCAGCGGGGGGACAGGGAACGAGCAGTACTTC. Protein product: CASSGGTGNEQYF. The complete variable domain, with remaining parts taken from reference TRBV5-1 and TRBJ2-7, reads KAGVTQTPRYLIKTRGQQVTLSCSPISGHRSVSWYQQTPGQGLQFLFEYFSETQRNKGNFPGRFSGRQFSNSRSEMNVSTLELGDSALYLCASSGGTGNEQYFGPGTRLTVT.

This clone occurred once. The gene calls are TRBV5-4 and TRBJ2-1; unclear D gene. CDR3 size: 15 residues. With 0 bases removed from V and 10 bases from J, the gap between germline ends came to 17 bases. CDR1 is SGHNT and CDR2 is YYREEE in the germline V gene (reference sequence). DNA of the CDR3: TGTGCCAGCAGCTTGGGTAGTTCCACCCAATGGGAGCAGTTCTTC. This sequence encodes CASSLGSSTQWEQFF.

The chain links TRBV27 to TRBJ1-4, with unresolved D. Trimming took off 5 bases at V and 8 bases at J, with 9 bases between the two ends. The germline CDR1 and CDR2 sequences are MNHEY and SMNVEV (reference sequence). The CDR3 loop spans 12 amino acids. The CDR3 loop reads CASSNSGEKLFF. The CDR3 DNA reads as TGTGCCAGCAGTAACAGTGGCGAAAAACTGTTTTTT. The variable domain in full, with the rest retrieved from reference TRBV27 and TRBJ1-4, is EAQVTQNPRYLITVTGKKLTVTCSQNMNHEYMSWYRQDPGLGLRQIYYSMNVEVTDKGDVPEGYKVSRKEKRNFPLILESPSPNQTSLYFCASSNSGEKLFFGSGTQLSVL.

The J gene is TRBJ2-5, the V gene TRBV21-1; the table calls TRBD2, which could not be checked here. TRBV21-1 is marked as a pseudogene. The CDR3 spans 14 residues. CDR3 DNA sequence: TGTGCCAGCAGCATCCTGGGGGGGGCGGAGACCCAGTACTTC. Translation: CASSILGGAETQYF.

The CDR3 DNA is TGTGCCAGCCGAGCAGGAAGTTATCAGCCCCAGCATTTT. Amino acids: CASRAGSYQPQHF. The chain has TRBV19 and TRBJ1-5; D not certain. Germline V CDR1 and CDR2: LNHDA, SQIVND (reference sequence). V was trimmed by 9 bases and J by 5 bases, leaving 14 bases between them. The CDR3 is 13 amino acids.

The chain employs TRBV9 and TRBJ2-6, with TRBD2 as a possible D gene (5 bases). The germline V and J ends were trimmed by 4 bases and 0 bases, with 14 bases remaining between them. This CDR3 spans 17 amino acids. Germline loops: CDR1 SGDLS, CDR2 YYNGEE. CDR3 coding DNA: TGTGCCAGCAGCTTTAGCGCGGGCCACTCTGGGGCCAACGTCCTGACTTTC. Encoded protein: CASSFSAGHSGANVLTF.

The chain has TRBV18 and TRBJ1-2; possibly TRBD1 for D (6 bases). The V and J ends lost 2 bases and 6 bases respectively, with 10 bases between them. The CDR3 has 13 amino acids. From germline, CDR1 is KGHSH and CDR2 LQKENI. The CDR3 region is CASSPLQGNGYTF. In nucleotides, the CDR3 is TGTGCCAGCTCACCATTACAGGGAAATGGCTACACCTTC.